The 19 T cell receptor beta chains below were found in one sample sequenced in a study of shared clonotypes between healthy human individuals. Assay used: immunoSEQ multiplex PCR; TCRdb lists only in-frame clones, some missing. The sample lists 2,500,000 or so clones, 92% occurring once. The sequencing input was naive CD4+ T cells from PBMCs. Subset given: CD45RA+ positively selected. The source is a man between 18 and 35 years old in good health. Some clones in this sample may be carry-over from other donors' samples.

This chain joins TRBV14 and TRBJ2-4; D may be TRBD2 (6 bases). The CDR3 runs to 18 residues. Looked up from germline, CDR1 is SGHDN and CDR2 is FVKESK. V lost 2 bases to trimming and J lost 0 bases, with 17 bases between them. CDR3 amino acids: CASSQLRGGPLAKNIQYF. As DNA, the CDR3 is TGTGCCAGCAGCCAATTACGGGGAGGTCCGCTAGCCAAAAACATTCAGTACTTC.

The CDR3 nucleotides are TGTGCCAGCAGTTTAGGGTTTTACAATGAGCAGTTCTTC. Translated: CASSLGFYNEQFF. V is TRBV27 and J is TRBJ2-1; D is uncertain. The CDR3 spans 13 residues. Trimming took off 2 bases at V and 4 bases at J, with 6 bases between the two ends. Germline assignment: CDR1 MNHEY and CDR2 SMNVEV (reference sequence).

The chain uses TRBV19 and TRBJ1-1; D perhaps matches TRBD1 (5 bases). This CDR3 has 12 residues. V was pared by 5 bases and J by 10 bases, with 14 bases between. Germline CDR1 is LNHDA and CDR2 is SQIVND (reference sequence). CDR3 region: CASSAIGGLAFF. DNA for the CDR3: TGTGCCAGTAGTGCGATTGGGGGTCTAGCTTTCTTT.

The chain links TRBV6-5 to TRBJ2-7; 7 bases agree with TRBD1. This CDR3 spans 14 amino acids. The V and J ends lost 2 bases and 7 bases, in that order; junction bases with no gene match: 8. Germline-derived CDR1 and CDR2 are MNHEY and SVGAGI. The CDR3 loop reads CASSYRTGLEEQYF. CDR3 bases: TGTGCCAGCAGTTACCGGACAGGTCTTGAAGAGCAGTACTTC.

The V call is TRBV19, the J call TRBJ1-4; unclear D gene. The germline gives CDR1 LNHDA, CDR2 SQIVND (reference sequence). The length of the CDR3 is 12 residues. V was pared by 7 bases and J by 8 bases, with 11 bases between. For the CDR3, the DNA is TGTGCCAGTACCGATCCGGGGGAAAAACTGTTTTTT. Its protein product is CASTDPGEKLFF.

In the case of this clone: Other DNA sequences of this sample code for an identical CDR3. The rearrangement uses TRBV29-1 and TRBJ2-3; D is ambiguous. CDR1 and CDR2 from the germline V gene are SQVTM and ANQGSEA. Trimming pared 3 bases from V and 2 bases from J, leaving 3 bases between. There are 11 residues in the CDR3. CDR3 DNA sequence: TGCAGCGTTGATATCACAGATACGCAGTATTTT. Translation gives CSVDITDTQYF.

In its sample, this clone was seen once. The chain links TRBV27 to TRBJ2-2, with TRBD2 matching over 10 bases. The CDR3 is 14 residues long. V trimming: 6 bases; J trimming: 5 bases; junction bases outside the gene matches: 3. Germline V gene data show CDR1 as MNHEY and CDR2 as SMNVEV (reference sequence). CDR3 nucleotides: TGTGCCAGCAGCAGAGCGGGAGGGACCGGGGAGCTGTTTTTT. Translated, it gives CASSRAGGTGELFF.

The CDR3 bases are TGTGCCAGCAGCGCTTCCGTCGTGGGGGGTAATGAAAAACTGTTTTTT. This gives the protein CASSASVVGGNEKLFF. The chain carries TRBV9 and TRBJ1-4; a weak D match, TRBD1 (5 bases). V was clipped by 3 bases and J by 4 bases, with 16 bases between them. Germline CDR1 and CDR2: SGDLS and YYNGEE. The CDR3 length is 16 residues. Drawing the rest from reference TRBV9 and TRBJ1-4, the complete variable domain is DSGVTQTPKHLITATGQRVTLRCSPRSGDLSVYWYQQSLDQGLQFLIQYYNGEERAKGNILERFSAQQFPDLHSELNLSSLELGDSALYFCASSASVVGGNEKLFFGSGTQLSVL.

V usage is TRBV7-3 and J usage is TRBJ2-3; D unresolved. V was cut by 4 bases and J by 2 bases, with 4 bases left in between. This CDR3 has 12 residues. Germline V gives CDR1 SGHTA, CDR2 FQGTGA. The CDR3: CASSSATDTQYF. DNA for the CDR3: TGTGCCAGCAGCTCAGCCACAGATACGCAGTATTTT. Together with reference TRBV7-3 and TRBJ2-3, the CDR3 gives the full variable domain: GAGVSQTPSNKVTEKGKYVELRCDPISGHTALYWYRQSLGQGPEFLIYFQGTGAADDSGLPNDRFFAVRPEGSVSTLKIQRTERGDSAVYLCASSSATDTQYFGPGTRLTVL.

This clone was observed a single time. The chain uses TRBV28 and TRBJ2-3, with D perhaps assigned TRBD1 or TRBD2 (5 bases each). CDR3 length equals 14 residues. Germline lookup yields CDR1 MDHEN and CDR2 SYDVKM. V was trimmed by 3 bases and J by 6 bases, leaving 13 bases between them. The DNA of the CDR3 is TGTGCCAGCAGTTTTGGGGGAGTCGTTGATACGCAGTATTTT. Protein: CASSFGGVVDTQYF.

With regard to this clone: This same CDR3 is encoded by further DNA sequences in the sample. The chain couples TRBV18 to TRBJ2-3; D call uncertain. This CDR3 is built from 14 residues. Germline loops: CDR1 KGHSH, CDR2 LQKENI. Trimming left V 0 bases short and J 0 bases short, with 4 bases between. The chain's CDR3 is CASSPPVSTDTQYF. The DNA for the CDR3 is TGTGCCAGCTCACCACCGGTCAGCACAGATACGCAGTATTTT.

In nucleotides, the CDR3 is TGTGCCAGTAGTATAGGCATGGACAGGGTTGGTACAGATACGCAGTATTTT. Translating gives CASSIGMDRVGTDTQYF. The J gene is TRBJ2-3, the V gene TRBV19, with 8 nucleotides matching TRBD1. The V segment lost 1 base and the J segment 3 bases; nucleotides outside the gene matches: 9. The CDR3 totals 17 residues. CDR1 and CDR2 (germline): LNHDA, SQIVND (reference sequence).

The chain recombines TRBV6-5 with TRBJ2-7; TRBD1 might be the D (6 bases). Germline V gives CDR1 MNHEY, CDR2 SVGAGI. The CDR3 is 12 amino acids. The CDR3 DNA sequence: TGTGGCACAGGGTCTCCCATTCGGGAGCAGTACTTC. Translation: CGTGSPIREQYF.

The count of this clone is one. V gene TRBV27 combines with J gene TRBJ2-7, with 7 bases that match TRBD1. With 5 bases clipped from V and 2 bases from J, the junction kept 9 bases outside the gene matches. The CDR3 contains 15 residues. The germline gives CDR1 MNHEY, CDR2 SMNVEV (reference sequence). CDR3 bases: TGTGCCAGCAGTGGGGCCGGGACAGCACCCTACGAGCAGTACTTC. It yields the protein CASSGAGTAPYEQYF.

This clone occurred once. The V gene is TRBV29-1, the J gene TRBJ2-7; D remains unclear. Germline CDR1 is SQVTM and CDR2 is ANQGSEA. V was cut by 1 base and J by 6 bases, with 16 bases left in between. The CDR3 is 14 amino acids. The CDR3 DNA is TGCAGCGTTGAAGCGCAGGCCCCCTTTTCCGAGCAGTACTTC. Translated, it gives CSVEAQAPFSEQYF.

J is TRBJ2-7 and V is TRBV27, with D possibly matching TRBD1 (5 bases). V lost 4 bases, J lost 3 bases, and 10 bases lay in between. The germline V gene encodes CDR1 MNHEY and CDR2 SMNVEV (reference sequence). There are 13 residues in the CDR3. As DNA, the CDR3 is TGTGCCAGCAGTTGGGGCCCCGGCTACGAGCAGTACTTC. This encodes CASSWGPGYEQYF.

The chain uses TRBV19 and TRBJ2-3; D not certain. The CDR3 contains 15 residues. The V end was cut by 4 bases, the J end by 0 bases, with 11 bases between. Germline-derived CDR1 and CDR2 are LNHDA and SQIVND (reference sequence). CDR3 sequence (DNA): TGTGCCAGTAGTAGACTGTACGCTAGCACAGATACGCAGTATTTT. Its translation: CASSRLYASTDTQYF.

The gene calls are TRBV28 and TRBJ1-1; D remains ambiguous. V lost 11 bases and J 3 bases, leaving 13 bases between the germline ends. Germline values: CDR1 MDHEN, CDR2 SYDVKM. The length of the CDR3 is 12 residues. CDR3 region: CACGPWHTEAFF. The CDR3 DNA reads TGTGCCTGCGGTCCCTGGCACACTGAAGCTTTCTTT.

This rearrangement joins TRBV6-1 to TRBJ2-1; tentatively, D is TRBD1 (6 bases). Trimming left V 10 bases short and J 6 bases short, with 19 bases between. Germline assignment: CDR1 MNHNS and CDR2 SASEGT. The CDR3 runs to 14 residues. CDR3 protein: CAISGDPLVNEQFF. The CDR3 DNA is TGTGCCATTTCAGGGGACCCCTTGGTCAATGAGCAGTTCTTC.